These 16 T cell receptor beta chains were all obtained from the same sample, sequenced in a study of T cell responses to AZD1222 COVID-19 vaccine. Data came from immunoSEQ multiplex PCR; TCRdb stores just in-frame clones and leaves some out. The sample lists some 180,000 clones, roughly 89% seen once, with roughly 0.98% in the top ten. The sequencing here drew on peripheral blood, taken 28 days after the second AZD1222 dose. Every receptor here comes from an adult who received the AZD1222 COVID-19 vaccine.

V and J are TRBV6-5 and TRBJ2-7; 8 bases align to TRBD2. Germline-derived CDR1 and CDR2 are MNHEY and SVGAGI. The J segment lost 0 bases and the V segment lost 7 bases, leaving 5 bases of the junction unmatched. The CDR3 covers 14 residues. The CDR3 here is CASNLSGSSYEQYF. Written as DNA, the CDR3 is TGTGCCAGCAATCTAAGCGGGAGCTCCTACGAGCAGTACTTC.

In its sample, this clone was seen once. The CDR3 nucleotides read TGCAGTGCTCCCATCGGCCTCGAGCAGTACTTC. Its translation is CSAPIGLEQYF. This chain joins TRBV20-1 and TRBJ2-7; D unresolved. This CDR3 spans 11 amino acids. CDR1 and CDR2 (germline): DFQATT, SNEGSKA (reference sequence). V shed 5 bases and J shed 6 bases, with 11 bases lying between them.

The gene calls are TRBV2 and TRBJ1-2, with 9 bases lining up with TRBD1. The ends lost 6 bases at V and 7 bases at J; junction bases unmatched: 6. CDR1 and CDR2 (germline): SNHLY, FYNNEI. This CDR3 contains 13 residues. The CDR3 protein is CASRDGTGIGYTF. In DNA form, the CDR3 reads TGTGCCAGCAGAGATGGGACAGGGATTGGCTACACCTTC. Full variable domain (outside the CDR3, taken from reference TRBV2 and TRBJ1-2): EPEVTQTPSHQVTQMGQEVILRCVPISNHLYFYWYRQILGQKVEFLVSFYNNEISEKSEIFDDQFSVERPDGSNFTLKIRSTKLEDSAMYFCASRDGTGIGYTFGSGTRLTVV.

The rearrangement joins TRBV3-1 (or the pseudogene TRBV3-2) to TRBJ1-3; D unclear. The length of the CDR3 is 17 residues. The germline V gene encodes CDR1 LGHDT and CDR2 YNNKEL (reference sequence). V was clipped by 4 bases and J by 4 bases, with 20 bases between them. In DNA, the CDR3 is TGTGCCAGCAGCCGCCCTGGAGGGTTAGTTTCCGGAAACACCATATATTTT. It translates to CASSRPGGLVSGNTIYF.

The V gene is TRBV27, the J gene TRBJ1-5; D unresolved. The CDR3 runs to 13 residues. Germline CDR1 reads MNHEY; CDR2 reads SMNVEV (reference sequence). Trimming stripped 4 bases from V and 3 bases from J, with 7 bases between. The chain's CDR3 is CASSYGANQPQHF. The CDR3 bases are TGTGCCAGCAGTTATGGCGCCAATCAGCCCCAGCATTTT.

The rearrangement links TRBV3-1 (or the pseudogene TRBV3-2) to TRBJ2-3; 7 bases match TRBD2. Unmatched junction bases numbered 7, after V lost 0 bases and J lost 1 base. The CDR3 sequence is 17 residues long. Germline V gene data show CDR1 as LGHDT and CDR2 as YNNKEL (reference sequence). DNA for the CDR3: TGTGCCAGCAGCCAAGAAGGGAGGGGTTGGGGCACAGATACGCAGTATTTT. Translation: CASSQEGRGWGTDTQYF.

V and J are TRBV11-2 and TRBJ1-2, with D perhaps matching TRBD1 (5 bases). CDR1 SGHAT and CDR2 FQNNGV come from the germline V gene. Trimming removed 3 bases at V and 6 bases at J, with 20 bases between. CDR3 length: 16 residues. The CDR3 bases are TGTGCCAGCAGCTTCGGGACCGGGAGTGTTGGGGATGGCTACACCTTC. Translation gives CASSFGTGSVGDGYTF. The entire variable domain, with the rest obtained from reference TRBV11-2 and TRBJ1-2, is as follows: EAGVAQSPRYKIIEKRQSVAFWCNPISGHATLYWYQQILGQGPKLLIQFQNNGVVDDSQLPKDRFSAERLKGVDSTLKIQPAKLEDSAVYLCASSFGTGSVGDGYTFGSGTRLTVV.

This clone was found a few times. The rearrangement joins TRBV7-2 to TRBJ1-2; 7 bases map to TRBD1. The CDR3 runs 15 residues. Germline values: CDR1 SGHTA, CDR2 FQGNSA. The V segment lost 1 base and the J segment 4 bases; nucleotides outside the gene matches: 6. CDR3 protein: CASSLGAAGGYGYTF. The CDR3 coding sequence is TGTGCCAGCAGCTTAGGGGCAGCAGGGGGCTATGGCTACACCTTC.

This clone is a singleton in its sample. V gene TRBV11-2 combines with J gene TRBJ2-1, with TRBD1 matching 9 bases. Unmatched junction bases numbered 7, after V lost 1 base and J lost 6 bases. The germline V gene has CDR1 SGHAT and CDR2 FQNNGV. This CDR3 is built from 16 residues. The CDR3 here is CASSLGPGQGFNEQFF. In DNA, the CDR3 is TGTGCCAGCAGCTTAGGACCGGGACAGGGATTCAATGAGCAGTTCTTC. Complete variable domain (other parts from reference TRBV11-2 and TRBJ2-1): EAGVAQSPRYKIIEKRQSVAFWCNPISGHATLYWYQQILGQGPKLLIQFQNNGVVDDSQLPKDRFSAERLKGVDSTLKIQPAKLEDSAVYLCASSLGPGQGFNEQFFGPGTRLTVL.

The chain is built from TRBV6-2 or TRBV6-3 and TRBJ2-7; 7 bases are a match to TRBD1. The CDR3 length is 16 residues. Per germline, CDR1 MNHEY and CDR2 SVGEGT. J lost 0 bases, V lost 4 bases, and 9 bases had no gene match. As DNA, the CDR3 is TGTGCCAGCAGTTCCCACAGGGGCACCGTCTCCTACGAGCAGTACTTC. It yields the protein CASSSHRGTVSYEQYF.

V gene TRBV7-2 combines with J gene TRBJ2-7; D is unclear. Trimming took 4 bases from V and 5 from J, leaving 12 bases between them. The CDR3 contains 13 residues. CDR1 and CDR2 (germline): SGHTA, FQGNSA. Written as DNA, the CDR3 is TGTGCCAGCAGCTCGTCCCCGCTCCACGAGCAGTACTTC. Encoded protein: CASSSSPLHEQYF.

V is TRBV7-2 and J is TRBJ1-6, with D uncertain. The CDR3 is made up of 15 amino acids. Germline loops: CDR1 SGHTA, CDR2 FQGNSA. Trimming removed 0 bases at V and 9 bases at J, with 12 bases between. CDR3 DNA: TGTGCCAGCAGCTTAGCGATGCAGAGGGCTTCACCCCTCCACTTT. Translation: CASSLAMQRASPLHF.

The chain links TRBV7-7 to TRBJ2-3; D is undetermined. CDR1 is SSHAT and CDR2 is FNYEAQ in the germline V gene (reference sequence). V was clipped by 5 bases and J by 0 bases, with 6 bases between them. This CDR3 contains 13 residues. The CDR3 is CASSLVSTDTQYF. The CDR3 DNA reads TGTGCCAGCAGCCTCGTAAGCACAGATACGCAGTATTTT. The entire variable domain, with the rest obtained from reference TRBV7-7 and TRBJ2-3, is as follows: GAGVSQSPRYKVTKRGQDVTLRCDPISSHATLYWYQQALGQGPEFLTYFNYEAQPDKSGLPSDRFSAERPEGSISTLTIQRTEQRDSAMYRCASSLVSTDTQYFGPGTRLTVL.

This chain joins TRBV6-5 and TRBJ1-2; no clear D gene. Germline lookup yields CDR1 MNHEY and CDR2 SVGAGI. V was clipped by 11 bases and J by 2 bases, with 9 bases between them. The CDR3 sequence is 11 residues long. CDR3 loop: CAGELNYGYTF. The CDR3 coding sequence is TGTGCCGGGGAGCTAAACTATGGCTACACCTTC.

The chain is built from TRBV4-1 and TRBJ1-3; D uncertain. The CDR3 totals 12 residues. V was shortened by 4 bases and J by 2 bases, with 3 bases between the two germline ends. Germline V lookup: CDR1 MGHRA, CDR2 YSYEKL. In nucleotides, the CDR3 is TGCGCCAGCAGCCTGACTGGAAACACCATATATTTT. This gives the protein CASSLTGNTIYF.

The V and J genes are TRBV14 and TRBJ1-3, with D uncertain. V was cut by 5 bases and J by 0 bases, with 11 bases left in between. This CDR3 spans 15 amino acids. The germline CDR1 and CDR2 sequences are SGHDN and FVKESK. The CDR3 coding sequence is TGTGCCAGCAGCTCCGGGTTGATCTCTGGAAACACCATATATTTT. Amino acids: CASSSGLISGNTIYF.